This T cell receptor beta chain is from a study of shared clonotypes between healthy human individuals. Whole-study results and caveats: Larger estimated richness was generally seen in naive subsets than in memory subsets. Blood alone was sampled, and tissue repertoires likely differ. Clonotypes that were shared across four donors made up roughly 5% of naive CD4 clonotypes.

For this clone: Its antigen is currently unknown.

Over several immunoSEQ plates, each subset's genomic DNA was distributed in even portions. Clones were read by immunoSEQ multiplex PCR, and TCRdb kept only the in-frame ones, dropping some. The sample includes more than 2,000,000 clones, more than 80% of them seen just once. From germline, CDR1 is SGHRS and CDR2 YFSETQ. The CDR3 is 15 amino acids. V lost 1 base and J lost 5, with 12 bases in between. The sequence derives from a man between 18 and 35 years old in good health. Some clones in this sample may be carry-over from other donors' samples. The rearrangement joins TRBV5-1 to TRBJ2-2; D unclear. Sample: naive CD4+ T cells from PBMCs. The subset denotes: CD45RA+ positively selected. The CDR3 DNA is TGCGCCAGCAGCTTGACTCTTGGACCAACCGGGGAGCTGTTTTTT. This encodes CASSLTLGPTGELFF. The whole variable domain, filled in from reference TRBV5-1 and TRBJ2-2, reads KAGVTQTPRYLIKTRGQQVTLSCSPISGHRSVSWYQQTPGQGLQFLFEYFSETQRNKGNFPGRFSGRQFSNSRSEMNVSTLELGDSALYLCASSLTLGPTGELFFGEGSRLTVL.